These T cell receptor beta chains were read from a single sample in a study of OX40 agonist ivuxolimab in advanced cancers. Sequencing was performed with immunoSEQ multiplex PCR; in TCRdb, only in-frame clones are kept and a portion is missing. The table has 39,000 or so clones, 89% seen once. The specimen was CD4+ or CD8+ T cells sorted from blood, collected in a trial of the OX40 agonist ivuxolimab. The source is an adult with an advanced solid tumor such as melanoma, head and neck, liver or kidney cancer. CDR3s include the opening cysteine and the closing phenylalanine or tryptophan. D genes are given only for firm matches. Clone size is given for some rows only: seen once, a few or many times, or a class if the clone is expanded.

j_call d_call clone_size v_call cdr3_aa cdr3_nt
TRBJ2-3 - - TRBV11-3 CASSSFTDTQYF TGTGCCAGCAGCTCCTTCACAGATACGCAGTATTTT
TRBJ1-5 - - TRBV10-3 CAISDSGTAAPQHF TGTGCCATCAGTGATTCGGGGACCGCGGCGCCCCAGCATTTT
TRBJ1-3 TRBD1 few TRBV5-4 CASSTGQGSGNTIYF TGTGCCAGCAGCACCGGACAGGGGTCTGGAAACACCATATATTTT
TRBJ1-2 TRBD1 - TRBV7-2 CASSLEGARGYTF TGTGCCAGCAGCTTAGAGGGGGCCCGGGGCTACACCTTC
TRBJ1-1 TRBD1 - TRBV7-6 CASSSLTGVTEAFF TGTGCCAGCAGCTCTCTAACAGGGGTGACTGAAGCTTTCTTT
TRBJ1-5 - - TRBV6-1 CASSERGYDQPQHF TGTGCCAGCAGTGAACGGGGGTACGATCAGCCCCAGCATTTT
TRBJ2-2 - - TRBV2 CASRKYLGGLNTGELFF TGTGCCAGCAGGAAATATCTTGGAGGGTTGAACACCGGGGAGCTGTTTTTT
TRBJ2-1 TRBD1 - TRBV7-9 CASSLGTGTNEQFF TGTGCCAGCAGCTTAGGGACAGGGACAAATGAGCAGTTCTTC
TRBJ1-1 - - TRBV7-2 CASSLATLQGGTEAFF TGTGCCAGCAGCTTAGCCACACTACAGGGAGGCACTGAAGCTTTCTTT
TRBJ2-1 TRBD2 - TRBV11-3 CATKLAGNYNEQFF TGTGCCACCAAATTAGCGGGGAATTACAATGAGCAGTTCTTC
TRBJ1-6 TRBD1 - TRBV7-2 CASSSGQGALRLHF TGTGCCAGCAGCTCCGGACAGGGGGCTCTTCGCCTCCACTTT